This T cell receptor beta chain was recovered during a study of blood T cell repertoires in COVID-19. In the study overall: The United States, Italy and Spain provided the acute and convalescent COVID-19 samples. Nucleic acid was either cDNA or gDNA, and it came from T cells, B-cell-depleted T cells, or PBMCs.

The authors' processing: Nucleated cell number was recorded as an estimate derived from reference gene primer amplification. The protocol was immunoSEQ multiplex PCR, while the TCRdb copy is restricted to in-frame clones and leaves out a portion. V, J and clone size are taken as reported in that table, and D and trimming were inferred from the DNA itself. The sample has 150,000 to 200,000 clones, 85% seen once. The TCR originated in a human donor with acute or convalescent COVID-19. The donor label of this sample is uncertain. The sequencing input was peripheral blood.

CDR3 nucleotide sequence: TGCGCCAGCAGCTTGGAGGGACAGGGGGGATATGGCTACACCTTC. Its translation is CASSLEGQGGYGYTF. The rearrangement uses TRBV5-1 and TRBJ1-2; the match to TRBD1 covers 11 bases. V shed 0 bases, J shed 5 bases, and the junction held 3 bases outside the gene matches. The germline CDR1 and CDR2 sequences are SGHRS and YFSETQ. This CDR3 region has 15 residues.